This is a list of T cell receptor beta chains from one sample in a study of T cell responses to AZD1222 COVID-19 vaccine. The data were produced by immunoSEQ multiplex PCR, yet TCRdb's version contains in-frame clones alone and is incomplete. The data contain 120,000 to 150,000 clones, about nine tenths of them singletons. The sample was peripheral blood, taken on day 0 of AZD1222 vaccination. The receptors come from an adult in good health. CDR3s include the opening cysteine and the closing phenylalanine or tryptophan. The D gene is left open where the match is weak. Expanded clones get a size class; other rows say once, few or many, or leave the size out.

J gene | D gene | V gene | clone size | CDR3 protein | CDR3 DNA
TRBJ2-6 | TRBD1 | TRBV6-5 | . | CASFTGAGANVLTF | TGTGCCAGCTTTACAGGGGCTGGGGCCAACGTCCTGACTTTC
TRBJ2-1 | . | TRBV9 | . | CASSVGMNEQFF | TGTGCCAGCAGCGTAGGGATGAATGAGCAGTTCTTC
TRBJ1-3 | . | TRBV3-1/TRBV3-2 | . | CASSHYEGVFSGNTIYF | TGTGCCAGCAGCCACTACGAAGGGGTTTTCTCTGGAAACACCATATATTTT
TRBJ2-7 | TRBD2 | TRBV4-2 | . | CASSQDPGGAYEQYF | TGTGCCAGCAGCCAAGACCCGGGGGGAGCCTACGAGCAGTACTTC
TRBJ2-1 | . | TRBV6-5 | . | CASSYSLGVNEQFF | TGTGCCAGCAGTTACTCGTTAGGGGTCAATGAGCAGTTCTTC
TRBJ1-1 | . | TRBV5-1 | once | CASSLKTEAFF | TGCGCCAGCAGCTTGAAGACTGAAGCTTTCTTT
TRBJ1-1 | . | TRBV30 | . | CAWSKTMNTEAFF | TGTGCCTGGAGTAAAACTATGAACACTGAAGCTTTCTTT
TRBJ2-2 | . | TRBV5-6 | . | CASRAPRTRGDTGELFF | TGTGCCAGCAGAGCGCCGAGGACTAGGGGGGACACCGGGGAGCTGTTTTTT
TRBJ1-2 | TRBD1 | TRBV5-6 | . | CASSLGDRAGGYTF | TGTGCCAGCAGCCTCGGGGACAGGGCGGGTGGCTACACCTTC
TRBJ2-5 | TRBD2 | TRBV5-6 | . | CASSFRTSLQETQYF | TGTGCCAGCAGCTTCCGGACTAGTTTACAAGAGACCCAGTACTTC
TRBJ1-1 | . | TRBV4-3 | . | CASSLVQGTEAFF | TGCGCCAGCAGCCTGGTCCAGGGGACTGAAGCTTTCTTT
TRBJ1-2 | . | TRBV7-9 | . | CASSFVGDGYTF | TGTGCCAGCAGCTTTGTGGGGGATGGCTACACCTTC
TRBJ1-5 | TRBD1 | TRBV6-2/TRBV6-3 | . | CASSLEDRGQPQHF | TGTGCCAGCAGCCTAGAGGACAGGGGTCAGCCCCAGCATTTT
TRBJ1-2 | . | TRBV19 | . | CASTKTGSYGYTF | TGTGCCAGTACTAAGACAGGCAGCTATGGCTACACCTTC